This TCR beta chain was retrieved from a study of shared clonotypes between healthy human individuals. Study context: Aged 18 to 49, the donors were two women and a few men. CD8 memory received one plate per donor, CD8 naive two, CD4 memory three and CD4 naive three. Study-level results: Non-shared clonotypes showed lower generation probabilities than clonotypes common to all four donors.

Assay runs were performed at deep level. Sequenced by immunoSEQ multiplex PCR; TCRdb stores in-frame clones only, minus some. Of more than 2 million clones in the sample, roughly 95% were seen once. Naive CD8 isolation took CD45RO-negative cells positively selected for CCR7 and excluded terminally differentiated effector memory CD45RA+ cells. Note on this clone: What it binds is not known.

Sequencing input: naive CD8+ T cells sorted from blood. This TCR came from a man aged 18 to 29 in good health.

CDR3: CASTLNTGELFF. Written as DNA, the CDR3 is TGTGCCAGCACCCTGAACACCGGGGAGCTGTTTTTT. V and J are TRBV9 and TRBJ2-2; D is unclear. The CDR3 extends over 12 amino acids. Germline V gene sequence: CDR1 SGDLS, CDR2 YYNGEE. V was clipped by 6 bases and J by 1 base, with 4 bases between them.